What follows describes a single T cell receptor (beta chain). In the source study's methods: Using reference gene primer amplification, nucleated cell counts were estimated. TCRdb keeps only in-frame clones here, not all; method: immunoSEQ multiplex PCR. Clonal size and the V and J genes are those of that table, whereas D and trimming came from the DNA. The sample has about 74,000 clones; roughly 80% are singletons. This sample is part of a study of blood T cell repertoires in COVID-19. Study in general: Italy, Spain and the United States were the sources of the convalescent and acute COVID-19 samples. In each case, the material was cDNA or gDNA derived from T cells, B-cell-depleted T cells, or PBMCs.

The CDR3 runs 13 residues. Germline CDR1 reads MNHEY; CDR2 reads SVGAGI. V shed 8 bases, J shed 3 bases, and the junction held 4 bases outside the gene matches. Sequencing was performed on peripheral blood. This chain links TRBV6-5 with TRBJ1-2, with TRBD1 identical over 9 bases. This sequence originates from a human donor in a cohort sampled during active COVID-19. The DNA of the CDR3 is TGTGCCAGCGACCGGGACAGGGACTATGGCTACACCTTC. This sequence encodes CASDRDRDYGYTF.